This is a list of T cell receptor beta chains from one sample in a study of blood T cell repertoires in COVID-19. Method: immunoSEQ multiplex PCR; TCRdb's copy keeps in-frame clones and lacks some. This sample has roughly 79,000 clones, with roughly 89% found just once. Source material: peripheral blood. Receptors originate from a woman of 80 years or more with active or convalescent COVID-19. The CDR3 runs from the conserved cysteine through the conserved F or W. Fields, in order: CDR3 protein, CDR3 DNA, D gene, clone size, J gene, V gene. A D gene is named only where the DNA matches it firmly. Expanded clones get a size class; other rows say once, few or many, or leave the size out.

CDR3aa: CASSPLRAGGSEQFF
CDR3nt: TGTGCCAGCTCACCCCTTAGGGCCGGGGGGAGTGAGCAGTTCTTC
d_gene: TRBD2
abundance: NA
j_gene: TRBJ2-1
v_gene: TRBV18

CDR3aa: CASSDPTTGRYGYTF
CDR3nt: TGCGCCAGCAGTGACCCCACCACAGGACGCTATGGCTACACCTTC
d_gene: NA
abundance: few
j_gene: TRBJ1-2
v_gene: TRBV10-2

CDR3aa: CAISETAGTEAFF
CDR3nt: TGTGCCATCAGTGAGACGGCGGGGACTGAAGCTTTCTTT
d_gene: NA
abundance: NA
j_gene: TRBJ1-1
v_gene: TRBV10-3

CDR3aa: CASSPRGAKTQYF
CDR3nt: TGTGCCAGTAGTCCACGGGGGGCGAAAACCCAGTACTTC
d_gene: NA
abundance: NA
j_gene: TRBJ2-5
v_gene: TRBV19

CDR3aa: CASSVEPGQPQHF
CDR3nt: TGTGCCAGCAGCGTAGAGCCAGGGCAGCCCCAGCATTTT
d_gene: NA
abundance: NA
j_gene: TRBJ1-5
v_gene: TRBV9

CDR3aa: CASSGGSRVDTQYF
CDR3nt: TGTGCCAGCAGCGGCGGGTCGAGGGTCGATACGCAGTATTTT
d_gene: NA
abundance: NA
j_gene: TRBJ2-3
v_gene: TRBV7-3

CDR3aa: CASSKGLAGGTTYEQYF
CDR3nt: TGTGCCAGCAGCAAGGGACTAGCGGGGGGGACCACCTACGAGCAGTACTTC
d_gene: TRBD2
abundance: NA
j_gene: TRBJ2-7
v_gene: TRBV7-2

CDR3aa: CASSLTSDGYTF
CDR3nt: TGTGCCAGCAGCTTAACTTCGGATGGCTACACCTTC
d_gene: NA
abundance: NA
j_gene: TRBJ1-2
v_gene: TRBV7-2

CDR3aa: CASSLLETSGGLDTQYF
CDR3nt: TGTGCCAGCAGCCTCCTAGAGACTAGCGGGGGGCTGGATACGCAGTATTTT
d_gene: TRBD2
abundance: NA
j_gene: TRBJ2-3
v_gene: TRBV4-2

CDR3aa: CASSRSGQGTETQYF
CDR3nt: TGCGCCAGCAGCCGTTCTGGACAGGGCACAGAGACCCAGTACTTC
d_gene: TRBD1
abundance: NA
j_gene: TRBJ2-5
v_gene: TRBV4-1

CDR3aa: CASSLAGFSTDTQYF
CDR3nt: TGTGCCAGCAGCTTAGCGGGCTTTAGCACAGATACGCAGTATTTT
d_gene: NA
abundance: NA
j_gene: TRBJ2-3
v_gene: TRBV7-2

CDR3aa: CATGRTGSSYEQYF
CDR3nt: TGCGCCACTGGGAGGACAGGGAGCTCCTACGAGCAGTACTTC
d_gene: TRBD1
abundance: NA
j_gene: TRBJ2-7
v_gene: TRBV10-2

CDR3aa: CASSLGRGDSPLHF
CDR3nt: TGCGCCAGCAGCTTGGGGCGGGGGGATTCACCCCTCCACTTT
d_gene: NA
abundance: NA
j_gene: TRBJ1-6
v_gene: TRBV5-1

CDR3aa: CSASGGNSYEQYF
CDR3nt: TGCAGTGCTAGTGGAGGGAACTCCTACGAGCAGTACTTC
d_gene: NA
abundance: NA
j_gene: TRBJ2-7
v_gene: TRBV20-1

CDR3aa: CAITGEPGANVLTF
CDR3nt: TGTGCCATCACTGGAGAACCTGGGGCCAACGTCCTGACTTTC
d_gene: NA
abundance: NA
j_gene: TRBJ2-6
v_gene: TRBV10-3

CDR3aa: CASSLGPTGAGNTEAFF
CDR3nt: TGTGCCAGCAGTTTAGGACCCACAGGGGCCGGGAACACTGAAGCTTTCTTT
d_gene: TRBD1
abundance: once
j_gene: TRBJ1-1
v_gene: TRBV28